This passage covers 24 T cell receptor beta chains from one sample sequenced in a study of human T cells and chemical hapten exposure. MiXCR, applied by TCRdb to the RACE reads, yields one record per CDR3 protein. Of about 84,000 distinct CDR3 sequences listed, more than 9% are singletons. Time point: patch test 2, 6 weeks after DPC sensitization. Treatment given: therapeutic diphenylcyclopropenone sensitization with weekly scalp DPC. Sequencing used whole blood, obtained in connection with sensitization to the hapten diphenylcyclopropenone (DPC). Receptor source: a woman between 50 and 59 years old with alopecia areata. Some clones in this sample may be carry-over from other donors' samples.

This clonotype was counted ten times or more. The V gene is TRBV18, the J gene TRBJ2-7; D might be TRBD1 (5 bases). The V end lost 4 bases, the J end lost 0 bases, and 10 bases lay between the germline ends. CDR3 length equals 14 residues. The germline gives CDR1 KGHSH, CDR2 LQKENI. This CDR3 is CASSQSQGSYEQYF. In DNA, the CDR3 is TGTGCCAGCTCACAGTCCCAGGGCTCCTACGAGCAGTACTTC.

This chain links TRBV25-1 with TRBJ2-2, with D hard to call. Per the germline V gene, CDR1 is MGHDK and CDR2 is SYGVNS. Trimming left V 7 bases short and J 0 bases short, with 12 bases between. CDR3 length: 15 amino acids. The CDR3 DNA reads TGTGCCAGCAAGTCGTATACCACGAACACCGGGGAGCTGTTTTTT. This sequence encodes CASKSYTTNTGELFF.

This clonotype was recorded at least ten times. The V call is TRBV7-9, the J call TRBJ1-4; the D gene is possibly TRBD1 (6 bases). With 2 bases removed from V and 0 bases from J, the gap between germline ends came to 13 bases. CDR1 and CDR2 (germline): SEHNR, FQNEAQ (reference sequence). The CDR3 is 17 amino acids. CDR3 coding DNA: TGTGCCAGCAGCTTAAATGGGCGGACAGCAACTAATGAAAAACTGTTTTTT. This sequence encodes CASSLNGRTATNEKLFF.

CDR3 nucleotides: TGTGCCAGCAGCCGCGACAGGGTTCACACCGGGGAGCTGTTTTTT. Translated: CASSRDRVHTGELFF. The chain is built from TRBV2 and TRBJ2-2; 7 nucleotides align to TRBD1. The CDR3 is made up of 15 amino acids. V shed 6 bases, J shed 3 bases, and the junction held 7 bases outside the gene matches. Germline loops: CDR1 SNHLY, CDR2 FYNNEI.

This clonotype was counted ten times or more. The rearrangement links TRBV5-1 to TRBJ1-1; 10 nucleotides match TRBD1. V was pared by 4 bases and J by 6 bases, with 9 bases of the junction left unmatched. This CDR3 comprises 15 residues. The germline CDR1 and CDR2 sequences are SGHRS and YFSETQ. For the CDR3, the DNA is TGCGCCAGCAGCCAAGGGACAGGGGAGTTGGCTGAAGCTTTCTTT. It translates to CASSQGTGELAEAFF.

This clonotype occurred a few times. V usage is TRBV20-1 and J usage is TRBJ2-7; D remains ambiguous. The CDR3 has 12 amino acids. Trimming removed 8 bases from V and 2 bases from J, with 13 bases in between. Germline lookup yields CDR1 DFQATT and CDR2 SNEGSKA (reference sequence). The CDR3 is CSPRVRTYEQYF. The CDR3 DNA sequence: TGCAGTCCTCGAGTTCGGACCTACGAGCAGTACTTC.

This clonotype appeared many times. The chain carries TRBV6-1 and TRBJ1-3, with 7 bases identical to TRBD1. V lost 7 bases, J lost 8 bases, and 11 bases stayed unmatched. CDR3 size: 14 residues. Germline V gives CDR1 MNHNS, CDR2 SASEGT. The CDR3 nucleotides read TGTGCCAGCACCCTAGGACAGGCCCCGGACACCATATATTTT. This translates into CASTLGQAPDTIYF.

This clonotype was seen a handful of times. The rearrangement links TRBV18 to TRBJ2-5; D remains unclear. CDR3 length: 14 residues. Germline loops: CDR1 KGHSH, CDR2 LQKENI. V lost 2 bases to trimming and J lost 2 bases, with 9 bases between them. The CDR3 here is CASSPLSQQETQYF. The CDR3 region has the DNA TGTGCCAGCTCACCATTATCGCAGCAAGAGACCCAGTACTTC.

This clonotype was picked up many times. CDR3 DNA sequence: TGTGCCAGCAGCTATACTACAGGGGGAACGTCGTCTTTCTTT. Translation gives CASSYTTGGTSSFF. The chain couples TRBV14 to TRBJ1-1, with 8 bases identical to TRBD1. Germline loops: CDR1 SGHDN, CDR2 FVKESK. With 5 bases clipped from V and 12 bases from J, the junction kept 14 bases outside the gene matches. The CDR3 totals 14 residues. Complete variable domain (other parts from reference TRBV14 and TRBJ1-1): EAGVTQFPSHSVIEKGQTVTLRCDPISGHDNLYWYRRVMGKEIKFLLHFVKESKQDESGMPNNRFLAERTGGTYSTLKVQPAELEDSGVYFCASSYTTGGTSSFFGQGTRLTVV.

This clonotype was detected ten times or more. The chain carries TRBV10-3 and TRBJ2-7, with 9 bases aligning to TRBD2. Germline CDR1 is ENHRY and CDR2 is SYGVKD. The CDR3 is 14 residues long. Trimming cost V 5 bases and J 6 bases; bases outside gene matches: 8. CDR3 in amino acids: CAISNSGSEGEQYF. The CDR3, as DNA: TGTGCCATCAGTAATAGCGGGAGCGAGGGCGAGCAGTACTTC.

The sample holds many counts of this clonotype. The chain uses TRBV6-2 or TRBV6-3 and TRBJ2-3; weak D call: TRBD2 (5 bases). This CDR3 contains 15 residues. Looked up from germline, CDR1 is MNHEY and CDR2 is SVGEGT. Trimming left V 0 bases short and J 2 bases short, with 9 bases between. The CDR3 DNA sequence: TGTGCCAGCAGTTACTCTCCTAGCTTCACAGATACGCAGTATTTT. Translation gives CASSYSPSFTDTQYF.

CDR3 sequence (DNA): TGTGCCAGCAGCTTTTTGGGAGCAGGGGAGCGTGGCTACACCTTC. Translation: CASSFLGAGERGYTF. The chain is built from TRBV11-2 and TRBJ1-2, with a possible D match to TRBD1 (6 bases). CDR1 is SGHAT and CDR2 is FQNNGV in the germline V gene. This CDR3 has 15 residues. V was pared by 3 bases and J by 7 bases, with 18 bases between.

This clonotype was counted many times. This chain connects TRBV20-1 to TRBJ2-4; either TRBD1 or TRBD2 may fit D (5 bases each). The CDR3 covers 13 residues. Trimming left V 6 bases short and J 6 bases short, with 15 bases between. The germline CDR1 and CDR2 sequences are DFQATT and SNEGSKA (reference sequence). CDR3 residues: CSAAKDGGNIQYF. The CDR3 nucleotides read TGCAGTGCCGCCAAGGATGGGGGAAACATTCAGTACTTC.

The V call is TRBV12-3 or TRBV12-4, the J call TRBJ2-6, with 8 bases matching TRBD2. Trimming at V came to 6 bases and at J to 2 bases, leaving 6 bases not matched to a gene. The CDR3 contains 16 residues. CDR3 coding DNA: TGTGCCAGCAGACCCCCGGGGGGGGCTGGGGCCAACGTCCTGACTTTC. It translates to CASRPPGGAGANVLTF.

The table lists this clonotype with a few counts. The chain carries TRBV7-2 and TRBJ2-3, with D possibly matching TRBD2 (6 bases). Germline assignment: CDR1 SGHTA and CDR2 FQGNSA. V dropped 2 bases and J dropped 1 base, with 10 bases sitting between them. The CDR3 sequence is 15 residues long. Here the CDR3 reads CASSLFSSGTDTQYF. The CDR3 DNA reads TGTGCCAGCAGCTTATTTTCTAGCGGCACAGATACGCAGTATTTT.

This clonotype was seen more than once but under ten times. CDR3 residues: CASSYSQVSGELFF. Written as DNA, the CDR3 is TGTGCCAGCAGTTACTCGCAGGTCTCAGGGGAGCTGTTTTTT. The chain is built from TRBV6-2 or TRBV6-3 and TRBJ2-2, with D unclear. Germline V gene lookup returns CDR1 MNHEY and CDR2 SVGEGT. This CDR3 has 14 residues. Trimming cost V 0 bases and J 8 bases, with 10 bases left between them.

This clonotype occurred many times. The CDR3 region is CASSLRDSDTQYF. In DNA form, the CDR3 reads TGTGCCAGCAGTCTGAGGGACTCAGATACGCAGTATTTT. The V gene is TRBV6-6, the J gene TRBJ2-3; weak D call: TRBD2 (6 bases). This CDR3 is 13 amino acids long. The V end was cut by 5 bases, the J end by 4 bases, with 10 bases between. Germline lookup yields CDR1 MNHNY and CDR2 SVGAGI (reference sequence).

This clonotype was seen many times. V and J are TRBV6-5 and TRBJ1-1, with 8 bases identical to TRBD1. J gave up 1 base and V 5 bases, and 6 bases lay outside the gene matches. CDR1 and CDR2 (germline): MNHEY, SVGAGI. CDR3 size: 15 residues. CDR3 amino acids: CASSTDRGKNTEAFF. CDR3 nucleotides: TGTGCCAGCAGTACCGACAGGGGAAAGAACACTGAAGCTTTCTTT.

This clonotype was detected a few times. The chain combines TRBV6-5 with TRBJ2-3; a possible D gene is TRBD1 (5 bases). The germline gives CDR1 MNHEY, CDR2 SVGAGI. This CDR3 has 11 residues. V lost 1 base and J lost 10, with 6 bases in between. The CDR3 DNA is TGTGCCAGCAGTTACTTAGGGGCGCAGTATTTT. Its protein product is CASSYLGAQYF.

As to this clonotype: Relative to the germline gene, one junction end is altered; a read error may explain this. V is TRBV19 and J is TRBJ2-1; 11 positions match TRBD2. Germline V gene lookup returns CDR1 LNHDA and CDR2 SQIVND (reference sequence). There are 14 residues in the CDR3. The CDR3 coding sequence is TGTGCCAGTAGGCTAGCGGGAGGAGACAATGTGCAGTTCTTC. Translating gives CASRLAGGDNVQFF.

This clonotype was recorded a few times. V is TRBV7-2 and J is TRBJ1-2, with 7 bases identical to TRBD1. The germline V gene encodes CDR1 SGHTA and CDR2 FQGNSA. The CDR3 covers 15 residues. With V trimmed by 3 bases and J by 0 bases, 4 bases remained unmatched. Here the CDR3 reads CASSFKGGPNYGYTF. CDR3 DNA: TGTGCCAGCAGCTTCAAAGGGGGCCCTAACTATGGCTACACCTTC.

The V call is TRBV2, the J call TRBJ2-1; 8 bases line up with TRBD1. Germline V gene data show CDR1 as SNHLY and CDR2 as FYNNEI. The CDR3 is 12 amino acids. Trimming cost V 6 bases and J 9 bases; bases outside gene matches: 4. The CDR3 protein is CASRDQGAEQFF. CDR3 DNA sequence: TGTGCCAGCAGAGACCAGGGGGCTGAGCAGTTCTTC.

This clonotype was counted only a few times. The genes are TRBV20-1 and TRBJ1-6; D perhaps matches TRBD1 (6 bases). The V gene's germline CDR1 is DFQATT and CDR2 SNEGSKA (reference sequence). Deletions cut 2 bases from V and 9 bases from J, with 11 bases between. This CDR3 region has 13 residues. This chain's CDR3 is CSARPSDSSPLHF. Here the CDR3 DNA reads TGCAGTGCTAGACCCTCGGACAGTTCACCCCTCCACTTT.

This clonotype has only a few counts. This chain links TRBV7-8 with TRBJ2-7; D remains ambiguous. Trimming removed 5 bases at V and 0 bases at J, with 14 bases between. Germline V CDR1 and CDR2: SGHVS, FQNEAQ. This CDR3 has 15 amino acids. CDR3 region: CASSPETRSSYEQYF. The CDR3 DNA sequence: TGTGCCAGCAGCCCCGAGACAAGGAGCTCCTACGAGCAGTACTTC.